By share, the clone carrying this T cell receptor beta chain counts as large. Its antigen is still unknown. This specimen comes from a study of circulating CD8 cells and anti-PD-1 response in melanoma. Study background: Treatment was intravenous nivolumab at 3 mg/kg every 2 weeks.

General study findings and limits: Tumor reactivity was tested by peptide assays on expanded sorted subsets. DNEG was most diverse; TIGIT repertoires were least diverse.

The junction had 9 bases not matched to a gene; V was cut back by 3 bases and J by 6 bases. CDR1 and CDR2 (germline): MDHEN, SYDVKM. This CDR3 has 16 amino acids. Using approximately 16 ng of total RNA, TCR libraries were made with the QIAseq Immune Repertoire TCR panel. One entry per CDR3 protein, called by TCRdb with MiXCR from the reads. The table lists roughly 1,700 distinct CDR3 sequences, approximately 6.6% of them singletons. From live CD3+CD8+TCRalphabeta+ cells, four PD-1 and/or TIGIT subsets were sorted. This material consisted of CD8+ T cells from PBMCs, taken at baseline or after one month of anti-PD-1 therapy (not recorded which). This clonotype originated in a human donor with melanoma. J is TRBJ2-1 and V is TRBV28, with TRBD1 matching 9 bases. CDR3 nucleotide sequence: TGTGCCAGCAGTTTCACAGGGACAGGGAAACGCAATGAGCAGTTCTTC. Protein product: CASSFTGTGKRNEQFF.